This TCR beta chain was retrieved from a study of tumor-infiltrating lymphocytes in primary liver carcinoma. Co-extraction yielded RNA and DNA from about 20-30 mg of unsorted bulk tissue. Concerning this clonotype: Relative to the germline gene, one junction end is altered; a read error may explain this.

Total RNA amounting to around 530 ng was the source from which TCR beta cDNA was made with a constant-region primer. Sequencing libraries for TCR beta derived from three nested multiplex PCR rounds that used slightly modified ARM-PCR. TCRdb itself ran the multiplex PCR reads through MiXCR, one entry per CDR3 protein. Counted here are 90,000 to 100,000 distinct CDR3 sequences, 69% occurring once; the ten biggest clones make up around 8.8%. The TCR comes from a woman aged 55-70 years with primary liver carcinoma and hepatitis B virus infection. The specimen sequenced was liver tumor tissue from sampling region 5. The subset was: tumor region T5, tumor centre.

CDR3: CASSRLAGGRNEKFF. In nucleotides, the CDR3 is TGCGCCAGCAGCCGACTAGCGGGAGGACGGAATGAGAAGTTCTTC. The chain couples TRBV28 to TRBJ2-1; 13 bases are shared with TRBD2. The CDR3 has 15 amino acids. From germline, CDR1 is MDHEN and CDR2 SYDVKM.